This record looks at one T cell receptor beta chain sequence and its context. This sample was included in a study of control samples from healthy donors and cancer patients. Trimming cost V 0 bases and J 4 bases, with 15 bases left between them. CDR1 and CDR2 from the germline V gene are MNHEY and SVGAGI. This CDR3 is built from 16 residues. Profiled with immunoSEQ multiplex PCR; TCRdb holds only in-frame clones, not every one. The sample lists 150,000 to 200,000 clones; roughly 89% were seen once. The chain recombines TRBV6-5 with TRBJ1-2, with D perhaps matching TRBD1 (6 bases). This clonotype was sampled from a young man in good health. The material sequenced was blood. The CDR3 nucleotides read TGTGCCAGCAGTTACTCAGAAGCGGGACAAATCTATGGCTACACCTTC. It encodes CASSYSEAGQIYGYTF.